Here is one T cell receptor beta chain with its context. The data derive from a study of blood T cell repertoires in COVID-19. Looking at the study overall: The United States, Italy and Spain were the sources of the acute and convalescent COVID-19 samples. Sample material is recorded as cDNA or gDNA derived from T cells, B-cell-depleted T cells, or PBMCs.

Original processing methods: Estimates of nucleated cell counts were drawn from the amplification of reference gene primers. Assay: immunoSEQ multiplex PCR; the TCRdb copy retains only in-frame clones and omits some. Clone size and V and J calls were adopted from that table, with D and trimming inferred from the DNA. Here the sample spans 95,000 to 150,000 clones, 55% to 75% being singletons. CDR1 WNHNN and CDR2 SYGVQD come from the germline V gene (reference sequence). Trimming took off 4 bases at V and 5 bases at J, with 18 bases between the two ends. The CDR3 is 16 residues long. The clonotype originates from an older woman with acute or convalescent COVID-19. The J gene is TRBJ2-1, the V gene TRBV10-1, with TRBD1 as a possible D gene (5 bases). The sample was peripheral blood. CDR3 amino acids: CASSGTGSPSHNEQFF. CDR3 nucleotide sequence: TGCGCCAGCAGTGGTACAGGTTCCCCGTCCCACAATGAGCAGTTCTTC.